These 27 T cell receptor beta chains originate from one sample sequenced in a study of shared clonotypes between healthy human individuals. Data came from immunoSEQ multiplex PCR; TCRdb stores just in-frame clones and leaves some out. The table lists around 2.1 million clones, approximately 94% of them singletons. Material for sequencing was naive CD4+ T cells sorted from blood. Sample subset: CD45RA+ positively selected. The receptors were sampled from a man between 18 and 29 years old in good health.

The chain joins TRBV5-1 to TRBJ1-2, with D tentatively TRBD1 (5 bases). The V gene's germline CDR1 is SGHRS and CDR2 YFSETQ. V was cut by 4 bases and J by 1 base, with 14 bases left in between. There are 15 residues in the CDR3. The CDR3 region is CASSPRDAVNYGYTF. The DNA of the CDR3 is TGCGCCAGCAGCCCCCGGGACGCCGTTAACTATGGCTACACCTTC.

The V gene is TRBV7-3, the J gene TRBJ2-7; D is possibly TRBD2 (6 bases). CDR3 length: 15 amino acids. V lost 2 bases and J 3 bases, leaving 14 bases between the germline ends. Germline V gene lookup returns CDR1 SGHTA and CDR2 FQGTGA. The CDR3 loop reads CASSLGGGVLYEQYF. The CDR3 bases are TGTGCCAGCAGCTTAGGAGGCGGGGTCCTCTACGAGCAGTACTTC.

This clone was picked up one time. The chain combines TRBV4-1 with TRBJ2-7; D is ambiguous. Deletions cut 4 bases from V and 3 bases from J, with 16 bases between. This CDR3 region has 15 residues. Germline CDR1 and CDR2: MGHRA and YSYEKL. Here the CDR3 DNA reads TGCGCCAGCAGCCGATATTTAGAGAAGGACTACGAGCAGTACTTC. This gives the protein CASSRYLEKDYEQYF.

The chain uses TRBV12-5 and TRBJ2-1; D ambiguous. The CDR3 runs 14 residues. The germline CDR1 and CDR2 sequences are LGHNT and FRNRAP. V lost 2 bases, J lost 6 bases, and 11 bases lay in between. CDR3 in amino acids: CASGLHLLPNEQFF. The CDR3 DNA follows: TGTGCTAGTGGTTTGCACCTACTACCCAATGAGCAGTTCTTC.

The rearrangement joins TRBV29-1 to TRBJ2-1; 12 positions match TRBD2. Unmatched junction bases numbered 9, after V lost 6 bases and J lost 3 bases. CDR1 is SQVTM and CDR2 is ANQGSEA in the germline V gene. The CDR3 is made up of 16 amino acids. This CDR3 reads CSVTSGLAGFYNEQFF. The CDR3 region has the DNA TGCAGCGTAACGTCGGGACTAGCGGGTTTCTACAATGAGCAGTTCTTC.

This clone was counted once. Here the CDR3 DNA reads TGTGCCACCCAGGTCCTACCTTCCTCCTACAATGAGCAGTTCTTC. It codes for CATQVLPSSYNEQFF. The chain uses TRBV6-5 and TRBJ2-1; D call uncertain. Germline V lookup: CDR1 MNHEY, CDR2 SVGAGI. This CDR3 has 15 residues. V shed 10 bases and J shed 0 bases, with 16 bases lying between them.

DNA of the CDR3: TGTGCCTGGGGGGGAGGGAACAATCAGCCCCAGCATTTT. Protein product: CAWGGGNNQPQHF. The rearrangement links TRBV30 to TRBJ1-5, with a tentative D call TRBD1 (5 bases). V dropped 5 bases and J dropped 3 bases, with 11 bases sitting between them. This CDR3 region has 13 residues. Germline values: CDR1 GTSNPN, CDR2 SVGIG (reference sequence).

This chain joins TRBV18 and TRBJ1-6; possible D gene TRBD1, 6 bases. Germline V gene data show CDR1 as KGHSH and CDR2 as LQKENI. This CDR3 contains 15 residues. The V end lost 5 bases, the J end lost 6 bases, and 14 bases lay between the germline ends. The CDR3: CASSGTQGGNSPLHF. For the CDR3, the DNA is TGTGCCAGCTCAGGGACTCAAGGGGGTAATTCACCCCTCCACTTT. The full variable domain, rest sourced from reference TRBV18 and TRBJ1-6, is NAGVMQNPRHLVRRRGQEARLRCSPMKGHSHVYWYRQLPEEGLKFMVYLQKENIIDESGMPKERFSAEFPKEGPSILRIQQVVRGDSAAYFCASSGTQGGNSPLHFGNGTRLTVT.

The CDR3 loop is CASSLTSGGVRSYEQYF. Here the CDR3 DNA reads TGTGCCAGCAGTTTGACTAGCGGGGGGGTCCGCTCCTACGAGCAGTACTTC. The chain recombines TRBV28 with TRBJ2-7, with TRBD2 matching 14 bases. This CDR3 is built from 17 residues. The trim removed 3 bases at V and 0 bases at J, leaving 4 bases unmatched. CDR1 is MDHEN and CDR2 is SYDVKM in the germline V gene.

V gene TRBV9 combines with J gene TRBJ2-3; D is ambiguous. Germline loops: CDR1 SGDLS, CDR2 YYNGEE. The CDR3 covers 14 residues. V was cut by 0 bases and J by 3 bases, with 8 bases left in between. The CDR3 reads CASSVVPRTDTQYF. CDR3 nucleotide sequence: TGTGCCAGCAGCGTAGTTCCCAGGACAGATACGCAGTATTTT.

The chain recombines TRBV7-2 with TRBJ2-7; D may be TRBD1 (5 bases). Germline CDR1 is SGHTA and CDR2 is FQGNSA. The CDR3 covers 18 residues. Deletions cut 1 base from V and 3 bases from J, with 22 bases between. CDR3 loop: CASSLDTSRDLSYYEQYF. In nucleotides, the CDR3 is TGTGCCAGCAGCTTAGATACCTCCAGGGATCTCTCCTACTACGAGCAGTACTTC.

A word on this clone: The sample holds other DNA sequences that translate to the same CDR3. V is TRBV6-5 and J is TRBJ1-1, with D maybe TRBD1 (5 bases). Germline CDR1 reads MNHEY; CDR2 reads SVGAGI. V was cut by 0 bases and J by 0 bases, with 8 bases left in between. The CDR3 loop spans 15 amino acids. Written as DNA, the CDR3 is TGTGCCAGCAGTTACTCTCCAGGGATGAACACTGAAGCTTTCTTT. Translated: CASSYSPGMNTEAFF.

About this clone: The same CDR3 arises from other DNA sequences in this sample as well. J is TRBJ2-2 and V is TRBV6-5; D unresolved. CDR3 length: 12 residues. The germline gives CDR1 MNHEY, CDR2 SVGAGI. The V end lost 0 bases, the J end lost 8 bases, and 4 bases lay between the germline ends. The CDR3 nucleotides are TGTGCCAGCAGTTACTCGACGGGGGAGCTGTTTTTT. This codes for CASSYSTGELFF.

The rearrangement links TRBV18 to TRBJ2-3; 14 nucleotides match TRBD2. Trimming cost V 5 bases and J 4 bases; bases outside gene matches: 2. The CDR3 spans 15 residues. CDR1 is KGHSH, CDR2 LQKENI, per germline. CDR3 sequence: CASSGTSGSSDTQYF. For the CDR3, the DNA is TGTGCCAGCTCAGGGACTAGCGGGAGTTCAGATACGCAGTATTTT.

This chain connects TRBV29-1 to TRBJ1-1; a possible D gene is TRBD1 (6 bases). The V end lost 5 bases, the J end lost 4 bases, and 17 bases lay between the germline ends. This CDR3 is built from 14 residues. The V gene's germline CDR1 is SQVTM and CDR2 ANQGSEA. CDR3 region: CSVYERGRITEAFF. The DNA for the CDR3 is TGCAGCGTTTACGAGCGGGGGCGCATCACTGAAGCTTTCTTT. The entire variable domain, with the rest obtained from reference TRBV29-1 and TRBJ1-1, is as follows: SAVISQKPSRDICQRGTSLTIQCQVDSQVTMMFWYRQQPGQSLTLIATANQGSEATYESGFVIDKFPISRPNLTFSTLTVSNMSPEDSSIYLCSVYERGRITEAFFGQGTRLTVV.

Turning to this clone: This specimen includes other DNA sequences encoding the same CDR3. The gene calls are TRBV4-1 and TRBJ2-7; D perhaps matches TRBD2 (7 bases). There are 15 residues in the CDR3. The germline gives CDR1 MGHRA, CDR2 YSYEKL. The germline V and J ends were trimmed by 3 bases and 1 base, with 13 bases remaining between them. The CDR3 region is CASSQGGQGSYEQYF. The CDR3 DNA reads TGCGCCAGCAGCCAGGGGGGGCAGGGATCCTACGAGCAGTACTTC.

The gene calls are TRBV5-1 and TRBJ2-3; TRBD2 is a possible D gene (6 bases). Germline CDR1 and CDR2: SGHRS and YFSETQ. The CDR3 has 15 residues. V lost 7 bases and J 2 bases, leaving 17 bases between the germline ends. CDR3 protein: CASALERASTDTQYF. The CDR3 region has the DNA TGCGCCAGCGCCCTAGAGCGGGCGTCCACAGATACGCAGTATTTT.

This clone has a single count. This chain links TRBV10-3 with TRBJ1-2; 7 bases align to TRBD1. This CDR3 comprises 13 residues. Germline V lookup: CDR1 ENHRY, CDR2 SYGVKD. Trimming cost V 5 bases and J 5 bases; bases outside gene matches: 5. The CDR3, as DNA: TGTGCCATCAGTCCGGACAGGCCGTATGGCTACACCTTC. This encodes CAISPDRPYGYTF.

The chain carries TRBV2 and TRBJ1-1, with TRBD1 matching 7 bases. This CDR3 is 15 amino acids long. From germline, CDR1 is SNHLY and CDR2 FYNNEI. After removal of 3 bases from V and 0 bases from J, the junction contained 4 bases not matched to a gene. CDR3 nucleotides: TGTGCCAGCAGTGAGAAAACAGGGGTGAACACTGAAGCTTTCTTT. Its translation: CASSEKTGVNTEAFF.

The CDR3 bases are TGTGCCAGCAGCTTAGCCGGAGTCGGGCCTCAGAGGGATACGCAGTATTTT. Its protein is CASSLAGVGPQRDTQYF. The J gene is TRBJ2-3, the V gene TRBV7-9; D unclear. The CDR3 spans 17 residues. V was trimmed by 0 bases and J by 6 bases, leaving 19 bases between them. Germline loops: CDR1 SEHNR, CDR2 FQNEAQ (reference sequence).

The V and J genes are TRBV6-5 and TRBJ1-5, with D possibly matching TRBD1 (5 bases). From germline, CDR1 is MNHEY and CDR2 SVGAGI. The CDR3 loop spans 15 amino acids. V lost 5 bases, J lost 0 bases, and 11 bases lay in between. The CDR3 bases are TGTGCCAGCAGTCCGACAGTCTATAGCAATCAGCCCCAGCATTTT. This gives the protein CASSPTVYSNQPQHF.

This chain uses TRBV2 with TRBJ2-2, with unresolved D. Germline loops: CDR1 SNHLY, CDR2 FYNNEI. Trimming removed 5 bases at V and 3 bases at J, with 10 bases between. The CDR3 covers 14 residues. DNA of the CDR3: TGTGCCAGCAGTAGTAACTATGACACCGGGGAGCTGTTTTTT. Protein sequence: CASSSNYDTGELFF.

The V and J genes are TRBV7-9 and TRBJ2-1; D remains unclear. V was trimmed by 4 bases and J by 0 bases, leaving 13 bases between them. Germline V gene sequence: CDR1 SEHNR, CDR2 FQNEAQ (reference sequence). This CDR3 region has 16 residues. The CDR3 DNA reads TGTGCCAGCAGCTCCCTTTTAAAGAGCTCCTACAATGAGCAGTTCTTC. This gives the protein CASSSLLKSSYNEQFF.

This rearrangement joins TRBV11-2 to TRBJ2-7; possibly TRBD1 for D (8 bases). CDR1 is SGHAT, CDR2 FQNNGV, per germline. The CDR3 is 14 amino acids. V was trimmed by 5 bases and J by 5 bases, leaving 16 bases between them. The CDR3: CASSPRQGTNEQYF. CDR3 DNA: TGTGCCAGCAGCCCCCGACAGGGGACTAACGAGCAGTACTTC.

The CDR3 DNA sequence: TGCGCCAGCAGCTTGGCTTCAGCGACAGCCAGCTACTCCTACGAGCAGTACTTC. It translates to CASSLASATASYSYEQYF. This sequence joins TRBV5-1 and TRBJ2-7; possible D gene TRBD1, 5 bases. The germline V gene encodes CDR1 SGHRS and CDR2 YFSETQ. The CDR3 spans 18 residues. Between the trimmed V and J ends, which lost 0 bases and 0 bases, there was a span of 19 bases.

This rearrangement joins TRBV13 to TRBJ2-3; D not resolved. Looked up from germline, CDR1 is PRHDT and CDR2 is FYEKMQ (reference sequence). V lost 10 bases to trimming and J lost 2 bases, with 13 bases between them. The CDR3 is 13 residues long. The CDR3 here is CATKRQPTDTQYF. CDR3 coding DNA: TGTGCCACGAAACGGCAGCCCACAGATACGCAGTATTTT.

Concerning this clone: One junction end disagrees with the germline gene, perhaps due to a read error. The genes are TRBV7-7 and TRBJ2-5, with 7 bases that match TRBD2. Looked up from germline, CDR1 is SSHAT and CDR2 is FNYEAQ (reference sequence). The CDR3 totals 13 residues. DNA of the CDR3: TGTGCTAGCAGCCCGGGGGGTTCCGAGACCCAGTACTTC. Translated: CASSPGGSETQYF.